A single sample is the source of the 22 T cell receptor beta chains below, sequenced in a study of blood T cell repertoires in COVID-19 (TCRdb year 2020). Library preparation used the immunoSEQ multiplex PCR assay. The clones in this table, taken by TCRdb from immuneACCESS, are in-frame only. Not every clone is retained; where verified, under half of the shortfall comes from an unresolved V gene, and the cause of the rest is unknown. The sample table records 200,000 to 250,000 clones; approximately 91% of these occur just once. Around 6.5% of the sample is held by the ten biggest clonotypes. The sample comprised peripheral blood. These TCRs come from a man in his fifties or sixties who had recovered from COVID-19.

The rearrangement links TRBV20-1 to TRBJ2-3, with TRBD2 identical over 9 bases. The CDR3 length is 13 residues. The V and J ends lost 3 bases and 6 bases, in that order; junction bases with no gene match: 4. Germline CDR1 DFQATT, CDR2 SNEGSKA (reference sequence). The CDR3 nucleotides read TGCAGTGCTAGTTATAGCGGGAGTGATACGCAGTATTTT. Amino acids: CSASYSGSDTQYF.

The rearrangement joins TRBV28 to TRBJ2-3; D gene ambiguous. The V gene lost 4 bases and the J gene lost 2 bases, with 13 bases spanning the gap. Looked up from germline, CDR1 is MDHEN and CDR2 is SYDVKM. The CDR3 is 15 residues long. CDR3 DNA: TGTGCCAGCAGTTCGGTAGCAGATCTCACAGATACGCAGTATTTT. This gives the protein CASSSVADLTDTQYF.

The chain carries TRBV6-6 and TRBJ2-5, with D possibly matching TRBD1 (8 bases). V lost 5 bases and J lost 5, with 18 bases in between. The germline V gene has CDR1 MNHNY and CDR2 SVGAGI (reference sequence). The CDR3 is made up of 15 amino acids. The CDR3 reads CASSHVQGGRETQYF. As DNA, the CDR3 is TGTGCCAGCAGTCACGTACAGGGGGGGAGGGAGACCCAGTACTTC.

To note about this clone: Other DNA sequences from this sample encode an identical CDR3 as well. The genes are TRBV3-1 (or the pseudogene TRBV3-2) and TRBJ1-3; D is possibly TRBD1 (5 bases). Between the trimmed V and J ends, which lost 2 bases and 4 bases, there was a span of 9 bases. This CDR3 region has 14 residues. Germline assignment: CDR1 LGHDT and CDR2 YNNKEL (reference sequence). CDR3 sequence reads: CASSQQGFGNTIYF. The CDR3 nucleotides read TGTGCCAGCAGCCAACAGGGTTTCGGAAACACCATATATTTT.

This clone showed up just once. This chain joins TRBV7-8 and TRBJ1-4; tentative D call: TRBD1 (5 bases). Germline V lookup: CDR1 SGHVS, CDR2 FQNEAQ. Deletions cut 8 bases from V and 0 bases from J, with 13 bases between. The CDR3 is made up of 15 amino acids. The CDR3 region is CASRRGGATNEKLFF. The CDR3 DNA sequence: TGTGCCAGCCGCCGCGGGGGGGCAACTAATGAAAAACTGTTTTTT.

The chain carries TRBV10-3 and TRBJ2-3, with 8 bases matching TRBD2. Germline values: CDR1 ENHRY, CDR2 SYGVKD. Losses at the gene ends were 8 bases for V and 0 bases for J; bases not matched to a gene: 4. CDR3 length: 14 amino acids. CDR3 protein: CAIGASGSTDTQYF. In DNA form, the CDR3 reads TGTGCCATCGGTGCTAGCGGGAGCACAGATACGCAGTATTTT.

The DNA for the CDR3 is TGTGCCAGCAGCGCCCGGGACAGATCCTACGAGCAGTACTTC. Translating gives CASSARDRSYEQYF. The rearrangement uses TRBV5-4 and TRBJ2-7; 7 bases align to TRBD1. J was trimmed by 1 base and V by 4 bases; bases with no gene match: 5. The CDR3 length is 14 residues. The V gene's germline CDR1 is SGHNT and CDR2 YYREEE (reference sequence).

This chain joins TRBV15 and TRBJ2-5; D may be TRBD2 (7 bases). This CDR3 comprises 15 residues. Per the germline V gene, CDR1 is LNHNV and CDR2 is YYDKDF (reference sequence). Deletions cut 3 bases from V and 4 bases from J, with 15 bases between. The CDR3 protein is CATSRRTGGAETQYF. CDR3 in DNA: TGTGCCACCAGCAGGAGGACGGGGGGCGCAGAGACCCAGTACTTC.

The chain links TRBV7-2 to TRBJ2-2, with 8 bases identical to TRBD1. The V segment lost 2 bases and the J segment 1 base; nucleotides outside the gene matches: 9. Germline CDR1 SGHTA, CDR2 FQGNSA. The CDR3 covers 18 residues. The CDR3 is CASSLRPQGAGNTGELFF. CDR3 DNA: TGTGCCAGCAGCTTACGCCCTCAGGGGGCCGGGAACACCGGGGAGCTGTTTTTT.

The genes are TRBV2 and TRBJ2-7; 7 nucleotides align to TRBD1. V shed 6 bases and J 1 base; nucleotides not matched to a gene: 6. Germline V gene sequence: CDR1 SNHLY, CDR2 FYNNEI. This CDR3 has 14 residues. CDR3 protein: CASRSRGQSYEQYF. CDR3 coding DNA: TGTGCCAGCAGATCCCGGGGACAGTCCTACGAGCAGTACTTC. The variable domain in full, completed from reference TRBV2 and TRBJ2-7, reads EPEVTQTPSHQVTQMGQEVILRCVPISNHLYFYWYRQILGQKVEFLVSFYNNEISEKSEIFDDQFSVERPDGSNFTLKIRSTKLEDSAMYFCASRSRGQSYEQYFGPGTRLTVT.

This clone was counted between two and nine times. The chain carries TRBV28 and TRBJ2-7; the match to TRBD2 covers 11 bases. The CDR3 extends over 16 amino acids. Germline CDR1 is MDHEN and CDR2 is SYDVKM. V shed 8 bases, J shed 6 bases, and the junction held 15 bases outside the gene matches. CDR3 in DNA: TGTGCCAGCCTAGGAGGACTAGCGGGTCTAGGCGGCGAGCAGTACTTC. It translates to CASLGGLAGLGGEQYF.

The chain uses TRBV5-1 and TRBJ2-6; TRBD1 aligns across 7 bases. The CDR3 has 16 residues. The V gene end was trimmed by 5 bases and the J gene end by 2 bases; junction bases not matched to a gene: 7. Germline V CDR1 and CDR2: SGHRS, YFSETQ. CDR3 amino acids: CASSGLTGPGANVLTF. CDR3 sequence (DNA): TGCGCCAGCAGTGGATTGACAGGGCCTGGGGCCAACGTCCTGACTTTC. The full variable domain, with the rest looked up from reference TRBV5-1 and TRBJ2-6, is KAGVTQTPRYLIKTRGQQVTLSCSPISGHRSVSWYQQTPGQGLQFLFEYFSETQRNKGNFPGRFSGRQFSNSRSEMNVSTLELGDSALYLCASSGLTGPGANVLTFGAGSRLTVL.

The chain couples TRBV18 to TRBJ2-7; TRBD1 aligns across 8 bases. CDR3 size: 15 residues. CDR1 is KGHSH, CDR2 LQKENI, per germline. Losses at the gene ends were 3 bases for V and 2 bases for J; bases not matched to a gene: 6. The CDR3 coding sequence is TGTGCCAGCTCACCTAACGGACAGGGTACCTACGAGCAGTACTTC. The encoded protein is CASSPNGQGTYEQYF.

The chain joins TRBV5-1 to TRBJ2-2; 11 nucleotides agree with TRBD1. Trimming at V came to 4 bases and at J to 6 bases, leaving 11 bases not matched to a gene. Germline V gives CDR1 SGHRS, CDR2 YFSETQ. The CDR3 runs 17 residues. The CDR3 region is CASSPGQGASMAGELFF. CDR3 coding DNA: TGCGCCAGCAGCCCCGGACAGGGGGCGTCTATGGCCGGGGAGCTGTTTTTT.

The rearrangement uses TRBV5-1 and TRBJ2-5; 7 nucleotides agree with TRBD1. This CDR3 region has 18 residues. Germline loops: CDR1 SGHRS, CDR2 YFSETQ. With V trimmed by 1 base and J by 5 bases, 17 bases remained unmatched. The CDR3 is CASSLIPQRQGERETQYF. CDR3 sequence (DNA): TGCGCCAGCAGCTTGATCCCGCAACGACAGGGTGAAAGGGAGACCCAGTACTTC.

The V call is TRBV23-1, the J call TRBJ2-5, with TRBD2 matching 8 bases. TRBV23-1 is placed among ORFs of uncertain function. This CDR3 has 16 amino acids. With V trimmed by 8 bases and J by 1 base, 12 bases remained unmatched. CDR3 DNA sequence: TGCGCCAGCCCCGAGGCCAAGCGGGAGATCCAAGAGACCCAGTACTTC. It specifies CASPEAKREIQETQYF.

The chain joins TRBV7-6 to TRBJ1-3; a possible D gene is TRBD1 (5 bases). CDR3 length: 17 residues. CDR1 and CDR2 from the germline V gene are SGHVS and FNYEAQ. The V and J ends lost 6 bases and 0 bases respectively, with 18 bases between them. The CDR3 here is CASSRQGGTLSGNTIYF. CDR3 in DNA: TGTGCCAGCAGTCGTCAGGGAGGGACCCTCTCTGGAAACACCATATATTTT.

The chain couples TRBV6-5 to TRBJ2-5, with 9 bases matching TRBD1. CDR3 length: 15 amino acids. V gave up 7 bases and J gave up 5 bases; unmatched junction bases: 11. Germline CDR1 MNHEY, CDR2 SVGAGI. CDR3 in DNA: TGTGCCAGCAAGATAACAGGGGGCAGAATGGAGACCCAGTACTTC. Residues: CASKITGGRMETQYF.

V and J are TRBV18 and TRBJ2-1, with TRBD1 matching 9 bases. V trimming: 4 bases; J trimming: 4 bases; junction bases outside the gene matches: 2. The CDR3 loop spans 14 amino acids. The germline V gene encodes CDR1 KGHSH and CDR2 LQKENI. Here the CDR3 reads CASSRQGGYNEQFF. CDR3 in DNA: TGTGCCAGCTCACGACAGGGGGGATACAATGAGCAGTTCTTC. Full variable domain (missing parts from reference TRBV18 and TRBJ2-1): NAGVMQNPRHLVRRRGQEARLRCSPMKGHSHVYWYRQLPEEGLKFMVYLQKENIIDESGMPKERFSAEFPKEGPSILRIQQVVRGDSAAYFCASSRQGGYNEQFFGPGTRLTVL.

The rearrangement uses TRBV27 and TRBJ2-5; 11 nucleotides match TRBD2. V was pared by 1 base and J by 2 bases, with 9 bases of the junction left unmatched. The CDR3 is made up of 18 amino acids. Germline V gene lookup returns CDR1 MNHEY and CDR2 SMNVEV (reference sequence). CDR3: CASSLFPASGGLQETQYF. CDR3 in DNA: TGTGCCAGCAGTTTATTCCCGGCTAGCGGGGGGTTACAAGAGACCCAGTACTTC.

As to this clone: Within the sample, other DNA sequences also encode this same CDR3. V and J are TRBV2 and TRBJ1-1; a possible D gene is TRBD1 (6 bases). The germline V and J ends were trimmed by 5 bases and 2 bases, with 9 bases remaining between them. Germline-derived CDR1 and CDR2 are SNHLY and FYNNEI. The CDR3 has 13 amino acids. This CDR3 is CASSRQANTEAFF. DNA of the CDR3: TGTGCCAGCAGTCGACAGGCTAACACTGAAGCTTTCTTT.

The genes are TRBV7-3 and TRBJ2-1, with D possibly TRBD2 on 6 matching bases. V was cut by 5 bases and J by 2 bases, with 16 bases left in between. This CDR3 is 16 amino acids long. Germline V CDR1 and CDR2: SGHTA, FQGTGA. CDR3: CASSLRRRTTYNEQFF. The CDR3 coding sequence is TGTGCCAGCAGCCTTAGACGGAGGACTACCTACAATGAGCAGTTCTTC. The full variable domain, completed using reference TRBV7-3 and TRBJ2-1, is GAGVSQTPSNKVTEKGKYVELRCDPISGHTALYWYRQSLGQGPEFLIYFQGTGAADDSGLPNDRFFAVRPEGSVSTLKIQRTERGDSAVYLCASSLRRRTTYNEQFFGPGTRLTVL.